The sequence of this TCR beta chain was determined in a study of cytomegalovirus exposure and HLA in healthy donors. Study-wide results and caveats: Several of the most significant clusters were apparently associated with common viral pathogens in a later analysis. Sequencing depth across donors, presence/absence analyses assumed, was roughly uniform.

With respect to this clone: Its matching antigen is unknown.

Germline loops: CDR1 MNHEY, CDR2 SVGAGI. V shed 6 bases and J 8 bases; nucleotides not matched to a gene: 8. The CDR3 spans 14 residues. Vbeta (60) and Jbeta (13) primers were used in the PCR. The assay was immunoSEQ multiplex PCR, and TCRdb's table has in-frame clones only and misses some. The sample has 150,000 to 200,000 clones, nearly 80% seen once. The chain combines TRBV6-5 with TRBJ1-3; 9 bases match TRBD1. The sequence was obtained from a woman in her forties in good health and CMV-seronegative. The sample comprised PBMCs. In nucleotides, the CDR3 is TGTGCCAGCAGAACAGGGGGCGAAGGGGACACCATATATTTT. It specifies CASRTGGEGDTIYF.